The present entry profiles one T cell receptor beta chain with its context. The specificity of this receptor is unknown. No much larger clone exists at a distance of one base, and base qualities are not known. The sample comes from a study of lymphopenia after photon versus proton radiotherapy (dated by TCRdb to between 2017 and 2020). Regarding the complete study: Photon and proton radiation therapy were compared by the study for their immunological effects in patients with gastrointestinal tumors who developed high-grade lymphopenia. A cohort of under 25 patients with gastrointestinal tumors who received either photon or proton therapy and subsequently developed lymphopenia was included. The goal of the study was to characterize the differences between the two radiation modalities in how they affect the immune system. The study at large found these results: During treatment, patients who received proton therapy stayed relatively stable, whereas patients who received photon therapy lost naive T cells and TCR diversity and gained effector/memory populations. The authors looked at the survival association only in patients who died, and they framed better survival with proton therapy as a possibility rather than a demonstrated result. Among patients across the cohort who died, overall survival time showed an inverse correlation with a larger post-nadir drop in TCR diversity. After the lymphocyte count nadir, photon-treated repertoires showed oligoclonal expansion, especially of CD8+ Temra cells, which drove the drop in diversity.

Library creation used the immunoSEQ multiplex PCR assay. T cell repertoires were profiled with deep sequencing of rearranged TCR beta loci together with multiparametric flow cytometry. TCRdb retrieved this table from immuneACCESS and kept in-frame rearrangements only. Not all clones are present; in checked studies, unresolved V genes account for under half, and no reason is known for the remainder. This sample is represented by around 29,000 clones; 80% to 90% of them were singletons. The ten largest clonotypes hold 45% to 60% of the sample. The material was peripheral blood, obtained from a patient treated with proton-based radiotherapy. The clonotype originates from a woman aged 55-70 years with cholangiocarcinoma. Some clones in this sample may be carry-over from other donors' samples.

The CDR3 amino acid sequence is: CASSHPPGGRAYGYTF. The base sequence is TGCGCCAGCAGCCACCCTCCTGGAGGCAGGGCCTATGGCTACACCTTC. The receptor chain draws on TRBV4-1 and TRBJ1-2; 5 matching bases give a weak D call of TRBD1. CDR1 MGHRA and CDR2 YSYEKL are derived from the germline V gene. The V end loses 3 bases and the J end loses 4 bases, and a stretch of 18 bases separates them. The CDR3 numbers 16 residues from cysteine through phenylalanine. This entry keeps only the CDR3 DNA: 48 bases, framed from base 1.